One sample yielded the 17 T cell receptor beta chains listed below, sequenced in a study of blood T cell repertoires in COVID-19 (dated by TCRdb to the early 2020s). The method was the immunoSEQ multiplex PCR assay. Drawn from immuneACCESS, this table holds only the in-frame rearrangements with V and J called that TCRdb kept. Clones are partly lost; checked studies trace under half to an unresolved V gene and leave the rest unexplained. Across this sample there are fewer than 300,000 clones, with approximately 88% seen only once. The ten largest account for 0.65% to 0.95% of the sample. The sequenced sample was peripheral blood. The origin of the receptors is a young woman with acute or convalescent COVID-19.

V usage is TRBV9 and J usage is TRBJ2-7; 13 bases align to TRBD2. Unmatched junction bases numbered 2, after V lost 0 bases and J lost 2 bases. The V gene's germline CDR1 is SGDLS and CDR2 YYNGEE. The CDR3 spans 16 residues. CDR3 in DNA: TGTGCCAGCAGCGTAGGACTAGCGGGAGGAGCCTACGAGCAGTACTTC. Amino acid sequence: CASSVGLAGGAYEQYF.

The chain recombines TRBV27 with TRBJ1-2, with 9 bases fitting TRBD1. The CDR3 runs 15 residues. Germline CDR1 MNHEY, CDR2 SMNVEV (reference sequence). With 5 bases clipped from V and 2 bases from J, the junction kept 6 bases outside the gene matches. The DNA for the CDR3 is TGTGCCAGCAGTCCTCAGGGACAGGGAAACTATGGCTACACCTTC. This sequence encodes CASSPQGQGNYGYTF.

The chain has TRBV30 and TRBJ1-5, with D tentatively TRBD1 (5 bases). The CDR3 runs to 14 residues. CDR1 is GTSNPN, CDR2 SVGIG, per germline (reference sequence). V was trimmed by 5 bases and J by 1 base, leaving 12 bases between them. CDR3 region: CAWDTGGSNQPQHF. Here the CDR3 DNA reads TGTGCCTGGGATACAGGCGGAAGCAATCAGCCCCAGCATTTT.

The rearrangement uses TRBV19 and TRBJ2-1, with 8 bases identical to TRBD2. Germline V lookup: CDR1 LNHDA, CDR2 SQIVND (reference sequence). V lost 3 bases, J lost 9 bases, and 7 bases stayed unmatched. This CDR3 spans 14 amino acids. The CDR3 loop is CASSMPPSGLEQFF. CDR3 in DNA: TGTGCCAGTAGTATGCCCCCTAGCGGGCTTGAGCAGTTCTTC.

The V gene is TRBV19, the J gene TRBJ1-4, with D possibly being TRBD1 (5 bases). CDR1 is LNHDA and CDR2 is SQIVND in the germline V gene (reference sequence). The CDR3 length is 14 residues. V lost 9 bases, J lost 1 base, and 12 bases lay in between. CDR3 region: CARRGRKTNEKLFF. The CDR3 DNA is TGTGCCAGGCGGGGACGTAAAACTAATGAAAAACTGTTTTTT. Variable domain in full (rest from reference TRBV19 and TRBJ1-4): DGGITQSPKYLFRKEGQNVTLSCEQNLNHDAMYWYRQDPGQGLRLIYYSQIVNDFQKGDIAEGYSVSREKKESFPLTVTSAQKNPTAFYLCARRGRKTNEKLFFGSGTQLSVL.

The gene calls are TRBV18 and TRBJ1-3, with 7 nucleotides matching TRBD1. Germline assignment: CDR1 KGHSH and CDR2 LQKENI. The V and J ends lost 0 bases and 6 bases, in that order; junction bases with no gene match: 5. The CDR3 is 15 amino acids. The CDR3 here is CASSPPGQFTNTIYF. The CDR3 DNA sequence: TGTGCCAGCTCACCACCGGGACAGTTTACAAACACCATATATTTT.

In this sample, this clone turned up once. Other DNA sequences in this sample translate to the same CDR3. The chain uses TRBV12-5 and TRBJ1-2, with a possible D match to TRBD1 (6 bases). This CDR3 has 13 amino acids. The germline CDR1 and CDR2 sequences are LGHNT and FRNRAP. The germline V and J ends were trimmed by 3 bases and 5 bases, with 10 bases remaining between them. The CDR3 sequence: CASGLRGNYGYTF. DNA for the CDR3: TGTGCTAGTGGTTTAAGGGGGAATTATGGCTACACCTTC.

The rearrangement uses TRBV10-3 and TRBJ2-7, with a tentative D call TRBD2 (6 bases). Trimming shortened V by 6 bases and J by 3 bases, and 12 bases separated the two germline ends. This CDR3 has 13 residues. Per the germline V gene, CDR1 is ENHRY and CDR2 is SYGVKD. This chain's CDR3 is CAIRGLGVYEQYF. The CDR3 region has the DNA TGTGCCATCAGGGGACTGGGGGTCTACGAGCAGTACTTC.

This rearrangement joins TRBV6-1 to TRBJ2-5, with 10 bases lining up with TRBD2. The CDR3 sequence is 15 residues long. Trimming removed 1 base from V and 6 bases from J; junction bases left unmatched: 5. Per the germline V gene, CDR1 is MNHNS and CDR2 is SASEGT. CDR3 amino acids: CASSEELAGTQTQYF. The CDR3 DNA is TGTGCCAGCAGTGAAGAACTAGCGGGGACCCAGACCCAGTACTTC.

The CDR3 nucleotides read TGTGCCAGCAGCCTCAAGCTCGGGACAGGGGGCTACAATGAGCAGTTCTTC. This translates into CASSLKLGTGGYNEQFF. The chain links TRBV14 to TRBJ2-1, with 11 nucleotides matching TRBD1. Trimming cost V 4 bases and J 3 bases; bases outside gene matches: 8. This CDR3 spans 17 amino acids. CDR1 SGHDN and CDR2 FVKESK come from the germline V gene.

The chain couples TRBV29-1 to TRBJ1-1, with D unresolved. Deletions cut 1 base from V and 8 bases from J, with 8 bases between. This CDR3 has 11 amino acids. Per germline, CDR1 SQVTM and CDR2 ANQGSEA. The CDR3 reads CSVEVGREAFF. The DNA for the CDR3 is TGCAGCGTTGAAGTGGGCCGAGAAGCTTTCTTT.

J is TRBJ2-7 and V is TRBV7-2, with 7 bases aligning to TRBD2. Germline V gene sequence: CDR1 SGHTA, CDR2 FQGNSA. This CDR3 contains 19 residues. V was pared by 0 bases and J by 0 bases, with 14 bases of the junction left unmatched. This CDR3 is CASSLASSSSGLHSYEQYF. DNA for the CDR3: TGTGCCAGCAGCTTAGCGAGTAGCTCTAGCGGCTTACACTCCTACGAGCAGTACTTC.

This clone was seen only once. The chain uses TRBV27 and TRBJ2-1; a possible D gene is TRBD2 (5 bases). This CDR3 contains 16 residues. V dropped 5 bases and J dropped 0 bases, with 14 bases sitting between them. From germline, CDR1 is MNHEY and CDR2 SMNVEV (reference sequence). The CDR3 DNA is TGTGCCAGCAGTGAGATAGCGATCGGCTCCTACAATGAGCAGTTCTTC. Its translation is CASSEIAIGSYNEQFF.

The chain recombines TRBV24-1 with TRBJ2-1, with D maybe TRBD2 (5 bases). This CDR3 is 17 amino acids long. Germline CDR1 reads KGHDR; CDR2 reads SFDVKD. V shed 3 bases and J shed 0 bases, with 14 bases lying between them. CDR3 amino acids: CATSDAGTTSSYNEQFF. CDR3 bases: TGTGCCACCAGTGATGCGGGCACTACTAGCTCCTACAATGAGCAGTTCTTC.

The rearrangement links TRBV3-1 (or the pseudogene TRBV3-2) to TRBJ2-7; D unresolved. Germline V gene sequence: CDR1 LGHDT, CDR2 YNNKEL (reference sequence). The CDR3 is 12 amino acids. V was clipped by 1 base and J by 7 bases, with 8 bases between them. The chain's CDR3 is CASSQGYSEQYF. CDR3 nucleotides: TGTGCCAGCAGCCAAGGGTACTCGGAGCAGTACTTC.

The CDR3 DNA is TGTGCCTGGAGTGTACTTTTCCCTGAGCAGTTCTTC. It yields the protein CAWSVLFPEQFF. The rearrangement links TRBV30 to TRBJ2-1, with unresolved D. Trimming stripped 0 bases from V and 9 bases from J, with 9 bases between. CDR1 is GTSNPN, CDR2 SVGIG, per germline (reference sequence). CDR3 length: 12 amino acids.

This chain connects TRBV30 to TRBJ2-2; D is possibly TRBD2 (6 bases). CDR1 is GTSNPN and CDR2 is SVGIG in the germline V gene (reference sequence). Trimming cost V 1 base and J 1 base, with 10 bases left between them. This CDR3 is built from 15 residues. CDR3 coding DNA: TGTGCCTGGAGTGGGTGGCGGGGGAACACCGGGGAGCTGTTTTTT. It translates to CAWSGWRGNTGELFF. The whole variable domain, filled in from reference TRBV30 and TRBJ2-2, reads SQTIHQWPATLVQPVGSPLSLECTVEGTSNPNLYWYRQAAGRGLQLLFYSVGIGQISSEVPQNLSASRPQDRQFILSSKKLLLSDSGFYLCAWSGWRGNTGELFFGEGSRLTVL.